What follows are 21 T cell receptor beta chains derived from one specimen sequenced in a study of blood T cell repertoires in COVID-19. Repertoires were generated with immunoSEQ multiplex PCR, while TCRdb's copy carries only in-frame clones and drops some. The sample has 25,000 to 35,000 clones, almost 90% seen once; the top ten hold approximately 24%. Sequencing used peripheral blood. These receptors were collected from a human donor in a cohort sampled during active COVID-19.

V is TRBV11-2 and J is TRBJ2-7, with a tentative D call TRBD1 (5 bases). V lost 0 bases and J 1 base, leaving 13 bases between the germline ends. The germline CDR1 and CDR2 sequences are SGHAT and FQNNGV. This CDR3 spans 16 amino acids. The CDR3 bases are TGTGCCAGCAGCTTAGAGCAGGGAATCAATTCCTACGAGCAGTACTTC. Translation gives CASSLEQGINSYEQYF.

J is TRBJ2-2 and V is TRBV3-1 (or the pseudogene TRBV3-2); 8 bases match TRBD2. This CDR3 is 14 amino acids long. V gave up 7 bases and J gave up 5 bases; unmatched junction bases: 6. In germline, CDR1 is LGHDT, CDR2 YNNKEL (reference sequence). CDR3 nucleotides: TGTGCCAGCACCTCCGGGACTAGAACCGGGGAGCTGTTTTTT. Translated: CASTSGTRTGELFF.

This chain connects TRBV4-2 to TRBJ1-1; D gene unclear. CDR3 length equals 14 residues. Germline loops: CDR1 LGHNA, CDR2 YNFKEQ. V lost 4 bases, J lost 5 bases, and 14 bases lay in between. CDR3 sequence: CASSLNEVRTEAFF. CDR3 in DNA: TGTGCCAGCAGCCTCAACGAGGTGAGGACTGAAGCTTTCTTT.

CDR3 sequence (DNA): TGTGCCAGCAGAGGGGGGGGGCTCAGAGGAGAGACCCAGTACTTC. Its protein is CASRGGGLRGETQYF. The V gene is TRBV7-2, the J gene TRBJ2-5; perhaps TRBD2 as D (7 bases). The V and J ends lost 6 bases and 4 bases respectively, with 18 bases between them. The V gene's germline CDR1 is SGHTA and CDR2 FQGNSA. The CDR3 is 15 residues long.

The chain combines TRBV2 with TRBJ1-2, with D possibly being TRBD1 (6 bases). CDR3 length: 11 residues. The germline CDR1 and CDR2 sequences are SNHLY and FYNNEI. V was shortened by 9 bases and J by 9 bases, with 14 bases between the two germline ends. The CDR3: CASNDRWSYTF. In nucleotides, the CDR3 is TGTGCCAGTAACGACAGGTGGAGCTACACCTTC.

V gene TRBV9 combines with J gene TRBJ1-1; a weak D match, TRBD1 (6 bases). Germline V CDR1 and CDR2: SGDLS, YYNGEE. This CDR3 has 14 residues. V lost 4 bases to trimming and J lost 5 bases, with 15 bases between them. For the CDR3, the DNA is TGTGCCAGCAGCCCCGGGGGCGGGGGGACTGAAGCTTTCTTT. This gives the protein CASSPGGGGTEAFF. Together with reference TRBV9 and TRBJ1-1, the CDR3 gives the full variable domain: DSGVTQTPKHLITATGQRVTLRCSPRSGDLSVYWYQQSLDQGLQFLIQYYNGEERAKGNILERFSAQQFPDLHSELNLSSLELGDSALYFCASSPGGGGTEAFFGQGTRLTVV.

For the CDR3, the DNA is TGTGCCAGCAGTTTACTAACCGGGACAGGGCGGGAAAAACTGTTTTTT. Translated, it gives CASSLLTGTGREKLFF. The gene calls are TRBV27 and TRBJ1-4; 9 bases map to TRBD1. V shed 2 bases and J 8 bases; nucleotides not matched to a gene: 9. Germline CDR1 is MNHEY and CDR2 is SMNVEV (reference sequence). The length of the CDR3 is 16 residues.

This clone was recorded a few times. The rearrangement uses TRBV29-1 and TRBJ1-5; 9 bases are shared with TRBD1. The CDR3 loop spans 14 amino acids. The germline V gene encodes CDR1 SQVTM and CDR2 ANQGSEA. J gave up 0 bases and V 6 bases, and 3 bases lay outside the gene matches. The CDR3 loop reads CSVRTGASNQPQHF. For the CDR3, the DNA is TGCAGCGTCAGGACAGGGGCTAGCAATCAGCCCCAGCATTTT.

This chain uses TRBV23-1 with TRBJ2-2; 8 bases fit TRBD1. TRBV23-1 is designated an ORF whose function remains uncertain. V gave up 8 bases and J gave up 5 bases; unmatched junction bases: 13. The CDR3 spans 16 residues. CDR3 sequence (DNA): TGCGCCAGCTCCCGAACCGGGACAGGAGGAACCGGGGAGCTGTTTTTT. It is translated as CASSRTGTGGTGELFF.

The chain is built from TRBV5-1 and TRBJ2-3; D not resolved. Germline CDR1 and CDR2: SGHRS and YFSETQ. Trimming removed 4 bases from V and 1 base from J, with 13 bases in between. The CDR3 has 15 amino acids. DNA for the CDR3: TGCGCCAGCAGCCCCCAGTCTCACCGCACAGATACGCAGTATTTT. Its translation is CASSPQSHRTDTQYF. Filled out from reference TRBV5-1 and TRBJ2-3, the complete variable domain reads KAGVTQTPRYLIKTRGQQVTLSCSPISGHRSVSWYQQTPGQGLQFLFEYFSETQRNKGNFPGRFSGRQFSNSRSEMNVSTLELGDSALYLCASSPQSHRTDTQYFGPGTRLTVL.

The CDR3 here is CASSPRGRMVGELFF. Here the CDR3 DNA reads TGTGCCAGTAGTCCCCGGGGGAGGATGGTCGGGGAGCTGTTTTTT. The rearrangement uses TRBV19 and TRBJ2-2; TRBD2 might be the D (6 bases). CDR1 is LNHDA, CDR2 SQIVND, per germline (reference sequence). CDR3 size: 15 residues. The V gene lost 5 bases and the J gene lost 7 bases, with 17 bases spanning the gap.

The chain carries TRBV3-1 (or the pseudogene TRBV3-2) and TRBJ2-1, with 8 bases identical to TRBD2. The germline V gene encodes CDR1 LGHDT and CDR2 YNNKEL (reference sequence). V was clipped by 2 bases and J by 4 bases; unmatched bases: 4. This CDR3 has 15 residues. The CDR3 region has the DNA TGTGCCAGCAGCCAAACGGGGGGGGTTTACAATGAGCAGTTCTTC. This gives the protein CASSQTGGVYNEQFF.

The CDR3 loop is CASSIPKPGAGADTQYF. In nucleotides, the CDR3 is TGTGCCAGTAGTATTCCTAAGCCCGGGGCAGGGGCAGATACGCAGTATTTT. The rearrangement uses TRBV19 and TRBJ2-3; the D gene is possibly TRBD1 (6 bases). The V end was cut by 3 bases, the J end by 4 bases, with 20 bases between. Germline CDR1 and CDR2: LNHDA and SQIVND (reference sequence). The CDR3 length is 17 residues.

The chain joins TRBV19 to TRBJ2-5; D gene unclear. V was shortened by 5 bases and J by 2 bases, with 12 bases between the two germline ends. Per germline, CDR1 LNHDA and CDR2 SQIVND (reference sequence). This CDR3 comprises 14 residues. CDR3: CASSALPQQETQYF. The CDR3 DNA reads as TGTGCCAGTAGTGCCCTGCCACAGCAAGAGACCCAGTACTTC.

The chain couples TRBV3-1 (or the pseudogene TRBV3-2) to TRBJ2-5; TRBD2 aligns across 7 bases. The CDR3 has 13 residues. The germline V gene has CDR1 LGHDT and CDR2 YNNKEL (reference sequence). V lost 3 bases to trimming and J lost 2 bases; unmatched junction nucleotides: 0. The DNA for the CDR3 is TGTGCCAGCAGCCAGGGGGGGCAAGAGACCCAGTACTTC. Its protein product is CASSQGGQETQYF.

The chain is built from TRBV29-1 and TRBJ1-1, with D hard to call. V was trimmed by 3 bases and J by 5 bases, leaving 13 bases between them. The germline gives CDR1 SQVTM, CDR2 ANQGSEA. CDR3 size: 13 residues. CDR3 protein: CSVDSPRGTEAFF. CDR3 DNA sequence: TGCAGCGTTGATAGTCCCCGGGGAACTGAAGCTTTCTTT.

This chain uses TRBV6-5 with TRBJ1-5; D unclear. The CDR3 sequence is 14 residues long. The germline V gene has CDR1 MNHEY and CDR2 SVGAGI. The ends were cut back, 4 bases at V and 0 bases at J, with 7 bases in the middle. The CDR3 here is CASSSRDSNQPQHF. The CDR3 region has the DNA TGTGCCAGCAGTTCGAGGGATAGCAATCAGCCCCAGCATTTT.

The genes are TRBV11-3 and TRBJ2-4, with 8 bases matching TRBD1. V dropped 6 bases and J dropped 7; count of bases not matched to a gene: 5. Per the germline V gene, CDR1 is SGHNT and CDR2 is YENEEA. CDR3 length: 13 amino acids. This CDR3 is CASSFRTGNIQYF. CDR3 nucleotide sequence: TGTGCCAGCAGTTTCCGGACAGGGAACATTCAGTACTTC.

V usage is TRBV24-1 and J usage is TRBJ2-3, with TRBD1 matching 8 bases. V gave up 3 bases and J gave up 4 bases; unmatched junction bases: 5. Germline V gives CDR1 KGHDR, CDR2 SFDVKD. The CDR3 has 15 residues. CDR3 sequence (DNA): TGTGCCACCAGTGATACCTCAGGGGGCGCAGATACGCAGTATTTT. Amino acid sequence: CATSDTSGGADTQYF.

This clone is a singleton in its sample. The chain joins TRBV11-1 to TRBJ2-2; TRBD1 is a possible D gene (6 bases). The CDR3 sequence is 14 residues long. The germline gives CDR1 SGHAT, CDR2 FQDESV (reference sequence). The V and J ends lost 6 bases and 6 bases respectively, with 14 bases between them. CDR3 nucleotides: TGTGCCAGCAGTCCCGACAGGCGACCCGGGGAGCTGTTTTTT. This gives the protein CASSPDRRPGELFF.

This chain joins TRBV2 and TRBJ2-7, with D possibly matching TRBD1 (6 bases). CDR1 and CDR2 (germline): SNHLY, FYNNEI. The CDR3 totals 13 residues. Trimming removed 10 bases from V and 4 bases from J, with 17 bases in between. The CDR3 sequence: CATNRDSLYEQYF. The CDR3 DNA is TGTGCCACCAACAGGGATTCCCTTTACGAGCAGTACTTC.